This T cell receptor beta chain stems from a study of cytomegalovirus exposure and HLA in healthy donors. The germline V gene has CDR1 SGHVS and CDR2 FQNEAQ. This CDR3 spans 14 amino acids. Primers: 60 Vbeta forward and 13 Jbeta reverse. Original handling: Roughly 11 million shared chains were among about 80 million unique TCR beta chains counted in a later analysis. Some clones are missing from TCRdb's copy, which holds only in-frame ones; the method was immunoSEQ multiplex PCR. That table gives V, J and clone size, and the DNA gave D and trimming. The data hold about 170,000 clones, with roughly 77% observed a single time.

The receptor was isolated from a woman between 50 and 59 years old in good health and CMV-seropositive. The genes are TRBV7-8 and TRBJ2-5, with a possible D match to TRBD2 (5 bases). The J call could be wrong; TRBJ2-7 is a better fit for the DNA end. Source material: PBMCs. This chain's CDR3 is CASSTRESSYEQYF. Here the CDR3 DNA reads TGTGCCAGCAGCACTCGGGAAAGCTCCTACGAGCAGTACTTC.